This TCR beta chain was profiled in a study of OX40 agonist ivuxolimab in advanced cancers. Study-wide findings and caveats: Compared with CD4+, CD8+ T cells on average had more expanded clones.

Clones were read by immunoSEQ multiplex PCR, and TCRdb kept only the in-frame ones, dropping some. The table records roughly 43,000 clones, 65% to 85% of them present only once. Regarding this clone: As yet, its antigen is unknown.

The V gene lost 1 base and the J gene lost 4 bases, with 14 bases spanning the gap. Per the germline V gene, CDR1 is SGHKS and CDR2 is YYEKEE (reference sequence). The CDR3 length is 15 residues. Sequenced material: CD4+ or CD8+ T cells sorted from blood, taken in a trial of the OX40 agonist ivuxolimab. V gene TRBV5-5 combines with J gene TRBJ1-2, with unresolved D. This clonotype was obtained from an adult with an advanced solid tumor such as melanoma, head and neck, liver or kidney cancer. The CDR3 sequence is CASSLTVRTGYGYTF. CDR3 sequence (DNA): TGTGCCAGCAGCTTGACGGTTCGAACTGGCTATGGCTACACCTTC.